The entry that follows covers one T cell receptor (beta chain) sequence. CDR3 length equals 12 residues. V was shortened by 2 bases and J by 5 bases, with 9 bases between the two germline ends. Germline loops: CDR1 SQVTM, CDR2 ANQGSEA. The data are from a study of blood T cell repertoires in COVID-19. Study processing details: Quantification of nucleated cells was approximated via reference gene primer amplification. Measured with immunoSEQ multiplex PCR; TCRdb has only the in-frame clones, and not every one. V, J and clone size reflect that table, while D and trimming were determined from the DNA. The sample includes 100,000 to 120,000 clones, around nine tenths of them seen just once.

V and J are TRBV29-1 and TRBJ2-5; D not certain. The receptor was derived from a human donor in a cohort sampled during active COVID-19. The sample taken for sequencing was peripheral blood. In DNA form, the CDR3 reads TGCAGCGTTGAATGGGTCGGGGAGACCCAGTACTTC. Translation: CSVEWVGETQYF.